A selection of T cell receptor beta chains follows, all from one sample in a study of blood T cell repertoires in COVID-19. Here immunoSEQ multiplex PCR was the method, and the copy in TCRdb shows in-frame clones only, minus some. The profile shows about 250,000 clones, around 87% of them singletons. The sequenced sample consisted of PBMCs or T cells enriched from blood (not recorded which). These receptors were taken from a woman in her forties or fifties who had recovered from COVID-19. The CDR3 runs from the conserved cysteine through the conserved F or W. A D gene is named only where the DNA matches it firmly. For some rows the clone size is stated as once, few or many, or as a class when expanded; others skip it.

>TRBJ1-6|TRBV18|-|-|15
CASSRTPDSNSPLHF
TGTGCCAGCTCTCGGACGCCGGACAGCAATTCACCCCTCCACTTT
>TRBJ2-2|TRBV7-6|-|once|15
CASSLDYQNTGELFF
TGTGCCAGCAGTTTGGACTACCAGAACACCGGGGAGCTGTTTTTT
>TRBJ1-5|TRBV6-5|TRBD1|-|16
CASSYGPTGGLWPQHF
TGTGCCAGCAGTTACGGACCGACAGGGGGCCTTTGGCCCCAGCATTTT
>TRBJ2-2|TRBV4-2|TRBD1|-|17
CASSHETGGIDTGELFF
TGTGCCAGCAGCCATGAGACAGGGGGCATTGACACCGGGGAGCTGTTTTTT
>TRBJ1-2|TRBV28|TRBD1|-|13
CASSPGQRIGYTF
TGTGCCAGCAGTCCGGGACAGCGCATTGGCTACACCTTC
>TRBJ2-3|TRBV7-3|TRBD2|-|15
CASSQTGTITDTQYF
TGTGCCAGCAGTCAAACCGGGACTATCACAGATACGCAGTATTTT
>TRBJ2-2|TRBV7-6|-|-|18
CASSFYPGAQLATGELFF
TGTGCCAGCAGCTTTTACCCAGGGGCGCAACTTGCTACCGGGGAGCTGTTTTTT
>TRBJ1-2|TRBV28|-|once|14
CASSLDTYAHGYTF
TGTGCCAGCAGTCTGGACACCTATGCCCACGGCTACACCTTC
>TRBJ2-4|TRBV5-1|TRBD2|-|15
CASSDLAGGSDIQYF
TGCGCCAGCAGCGATCTAGCGGGAGGGTCTGACATTCAGTACTTC
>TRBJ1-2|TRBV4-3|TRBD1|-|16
CASSQDLQGFSYGYTF
TGCGCCAGCAGCCAAGACTTACAGGGGTTCAGCTATGGCTACACCTTC
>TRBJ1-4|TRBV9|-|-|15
CASSQGGVFREKLFF
TGTGCCAGCAGCCAAGGGGGGGTCTTCAGGGAAAAACTGTTTTTT
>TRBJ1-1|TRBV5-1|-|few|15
CASSPSGGTNTEAFF
TGCGCCAGCAGCCCCAGCGGGGGGACGAACACTGAAGCTTTCTTT
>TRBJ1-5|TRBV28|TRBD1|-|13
CAVNRDRNQPQHF
TGTGCAGTGAACCGGGACAGGAATCAGCCCCAGCATTTT
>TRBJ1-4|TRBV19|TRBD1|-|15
CASSRTGGRSEKLFF
TGTGCCAGTAGTAGAACAGGGGGAAGGAGTGAAAAACTGTTTTTT
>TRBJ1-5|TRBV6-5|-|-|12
CASTKIGQPQHF
TGTGCCAGCACTAAAATCGGGCAGCCCCAGCATTTT
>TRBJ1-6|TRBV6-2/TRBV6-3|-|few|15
CASSYSMPGNSPLHF
TGTGCCAGCAGTTACTCCATGCCGGGGAATTCACCCCTCCACTTT
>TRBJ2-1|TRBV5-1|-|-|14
CASSATNSVHEQFF
TGCGCCAGCAGCGCAACAAATAGCGTTCATGAGCAGTTCTTC
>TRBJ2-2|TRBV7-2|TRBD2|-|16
CASSLLAGGDTGELFF
TGTGCCAGCAGCTTGCTAGCGGGAGGGGACACCGGGGAGCTGTTTTTT
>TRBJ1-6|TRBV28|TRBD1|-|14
CASSFGQGPSPLHF
TGTGCCAGCAGTTTTGGACAGGGCCCTTCACCCCTCCACTTT
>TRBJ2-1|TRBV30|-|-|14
CAWSARLEYNEQFF
TGTGCCTGGAGTGCCAGACTAGAGTACAATGAGCAGTTCTTC
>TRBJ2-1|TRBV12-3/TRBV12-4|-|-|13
CASSLGMGREQFF
TGTGCCAGCAGTTTAGGAATGGGGCGGGAGCAGTTCTTC
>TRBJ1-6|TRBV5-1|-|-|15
CASSLEGTGNSPLHF
TGCGCCAGCAGCTTGGAGGGCACGGGAAATTCACCCCTCCACTTT
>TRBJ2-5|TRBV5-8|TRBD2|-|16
CASSTGTSGRKETQYF
TGTGCCAGCAGCACCGGGACTAGCGGGAGAAAAGAGACCCAGTACTTC